This TCR beta chain was identified in a study of molecular identifiers for immune sequencing clone quantification. At the level of the study: Four portions were sequenced after RNA from around 20,000 or 99,000 naive CD8 cells was split five ways in replicates.

In TCRdb, the PCR reads were re-called with MiXCR into one record per CDR3 protein. The sample contains roughly 320,000 distinct CDR3 sequences, 20% to 25% of which appear only once. Sorting isolated naive CD8 T cells as CD8+CD4-CCR7+CD45RA+ events. The CDR3 has 15 residues. V was clipped by 4 bases and J by 0 bases, with 11 bases between them. CDR1 ENHRY and CDR2 SYGVKD come from the germline V gene. Sequencing was carried out using naive CD8+ T cells from blood, with Jurkat cell RNA spiked in. As for subset: FACS-sorted CD8+CD4-CCR7+CD45RA+ naive T cells. The chain is built from TRBV10-3 and TRBJ2-3; D is possibly TRBD1 or TRBD2 (5 bases each). The TCR was taken from a human donor in good health. Some libraries in this study had Jurkat cell RNA spiked in. CDR3: CAISAPGASTDTQYF. CDR3 coding DNA: TGTGCCATCAGTGCCCCCGGGGCTAGCACAGATACGCAGTATTTT.